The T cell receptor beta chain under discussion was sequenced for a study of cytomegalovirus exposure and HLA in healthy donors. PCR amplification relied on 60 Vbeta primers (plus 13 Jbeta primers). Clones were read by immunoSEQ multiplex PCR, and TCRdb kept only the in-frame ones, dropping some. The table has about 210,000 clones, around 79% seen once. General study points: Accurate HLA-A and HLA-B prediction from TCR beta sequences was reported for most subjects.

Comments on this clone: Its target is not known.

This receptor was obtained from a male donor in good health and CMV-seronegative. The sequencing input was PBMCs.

CDR3 nucleotide sequence: TGTGCCACCACTACAGGGGTACGGGGCTACACCTTC. Translating it yields CATTTGVRGYTF. This chain connects TRBV6-1 to TRBJ1-2, with 7 positions matching TRBD1. The CDR3 is 12 residues long. Germline lookup yields CDR1 MNHNS and CDR2 SASEGT. V shed 10 bases, J shed 8 bases, and the junction held 10 bases outside the gene matches.